These 2 T cell receptor beta chains were all obtained from the same sample, sequenced in a study of OX40 agonist ivuxolimab in advanced cancers. Generated by immunoSEQ multiplex PCR, the TCRdb table keeps only in-frame clones and is missing some. This table has some 12,000 clones, about 83% appearing once. The sequencing here drew on CD4+ or CD8+ T cells sorted from blood, taken in a trial of the OX40 agonist ivuxolimab. The receptors originated from an adult with an advanced solid tumor such as melanoma, head and neck, liver or kidney cancer.

The CDR3 is CASSKYSNQPQHF. The CDR3 nucleotides read TGTGCCAGCAGCAAATATAGCAATCAGCCCCAGCATTTT. The chain links TRBV27 to TRBJ1-5; unclear D gene. V lost 6 bases and J 0 bases, leaving 6 bases between the germline ends. There are 13 residues in the CDR3. The germline gives CDR1 MNHEY, CDR2 SMNVEV (reference sequence).

CDR3 protein: CASSLRTSENEQFF. The CDR3 DNA reads as TGTGCCAGCAGCTTACGGACTAGCGAGAATGAGCAGTTCTTC. The chain combines TRBV9 with TRBJ2-1; 9 positions match TRBD2. The CDR3 runs to 14 residues. V lost 4 bases, J lost 7 bases, and 6 bases stayed unmatched. Germline CDR1 reads SGDLS; CDR2 reads YYNGEE.